The clone carrying this T cell receptor beta chain was counted between two and nine times. V was clipped by 2 bases and J by 1 base, with 6 bases between them. There are 14 residues in the CDR3. Per the germline V gene, CDR1 is MGHRA and CDR2 is YSYEKL. The entry originates in a study of blood T cell repertoires in COVID-19. On the study more broadly: Acute-phase and convalescent COVID-19 samples originated in the United States, Italy and Spain. The cDNA or gDNA used as material had been derived from T cells, B-cell-depleted T cells, or PBMCs.

Measured with immunoSEQ multiplex PCR; TCRdb has only the in-frame clones, and not every one. The sample lists about 130,000 clones, 80% to 90% occurring once. Sequences were obtained from peripheral blood. V and J are TRBV4-1 and TRBJ1-3; weak D call: TRBD1 (6 bases). This TCR derives from a man in his fifties with active COVID-19. The CDR3 DNA reads TGCGCCAGCAGCCAAACAGGGTCTGGAAACACCATATATTTT. Its protein product is CASSQTGSGNTIYF.